The clone carrying this TCR beta chain has just a few counts. The sample belongs to a study of blood T cell repertoires in COVID-19. Overall study context: COVID-19 samples from acute and convalescent phases originated in the United States, Italy and Spain. Sources were T cells, B-cell-depleted T cells, or PBMCs; the material itself was cDNA or gDNA.

Per the authors' pipeline: Amplified reference gene primers provided the basis for estimating nucleated cell counts. Clones were read by immunoSEQ multiplex PCR, and TCRdb kept only the in-frame ones, dropping some. V, J and clone size were drawn from that table, and D and trimming were deduced from the DNA. The sample lists 120,000 or so clones, roughly 90% occurring once. Trimming left V 2 bases short and J 8 bases short, with 15 bases between. Germline V gives CDR1 LGHDT, CDR2 YNNKEL (reference sequence). The CDR3 is 14 amino acids. Sequencing used peripheral blood. This receptor was obtained from a man aged 45 to 65 with active COVID-19. The rearrangement uses TRBV3-1 (or the pseudogene TRBV3-2) and TRBJ1-2; tentative D call: TRBD1 (5 bases). CDR3 amino acids: CASSQSVGGRGYTF. CDR3 nucleotides: TGTGCCAGCAGCCAATCCGTCGGGGGTAGAGGCTACACCTTC.